Listed below are T cell receptor beta chains from one sample, sequenced in a study of cytomegalovirus exposure and HLA in healthy donors. Profiling relied on immunoSEQ multiplex PCR, and the TCRdb table lists in-frame clones only, not all of them. This sample carries approximately 100,000 clones, 75% to 80% of them seen once, and the ten largest clones take roughly 6%. Input material: PBMCs. The receptors stem from a man in his sixties in good health and CMV-seropositive. Each CDR3 is given with its conserved first and last residue. The D gene is left open where the match is weak. For some rows the clone size is stated as once, few or many, or as a class when expanded; others skip it.

CDR3 protein	CDR3 DNA	CDR3 length	V gene	J gene	clone size	D gene
CAWSVRWLAGGQWVGELFF	TGTGCCTGGAGTGTACGATGGCTAGCGGGGGGGCAGTGGGTCGGGGAGCTGTTTTTT	19	TRBV30	TRBJ2-2	once	TRBD2
CASILRDRAGYGYTF	TGTGCCAGCATCCTACGGGACAGGGCGGGGTATGGCTACACCTTC	15	TRBV28	TRBJ1-2	NA	TRBD1
CAISFGGRGPDTQYF	TGTGCCATCAGTTTCGGGGGGAGGGGACCGGATACGCAGTATTTT	15	TRBV10-3	TRBJ2-3	NA	TRBD2
CASSLDGGEGETQYF	TGTGCCAGCAGCTTAGATGGGGGGGAGGGGGAGACCCAGTACTTC	15	TRBV11-3	TRBJ2-5	NA	TRBD2
CASSGQGMPQRDTIYF	TGCGCCAGCAGCGGTCAAGGGATGCCTCAGCGGGACACCATATATTTT	16	TRBV5-1	TRBJ1-3	NA	NA
CASSTAGGHEQYF	TGTGCCAGCAGCACAGCGGGGGGGCATGAGCAGTACTTC	13	TRBV5-6	TRBJ2-7	few	TRBD2
CASSPPGLADEQYF	TGTGCCAGCTCACCCCCGGGACTAGCCGACGAGCAGTACTTC	14	TRBV18	TRBJ2-7	NA	TRBD2
CASSQTGGWNIQYF	TGCGCCAGCAGCCAGACAGGGGGATGGAACATTCAGTACTTC	14	TRBV4-3	TRBJ2-4	NA	TRBD1
CASSLQGTDSYNSPLHF	TGCGCCAGCAGCTTACAAGGAACCGACTCCTATAATTCCCCCCTCCACTTT	17	TRBV5-1	TRBJ1-6	NA	NA
CASSVGPSHTDTQYF	TGTGCCAGCAGCGTAGGGCCCAGTCACACAGATACGCAGTATTTT	15	TRBV9	TRBJ2-3	NA	NA
CASSSTGGGRNTIYF	TGTGCCAGCAGTTCTACAGGGGGCGGAAGAAACACCATATATTTT	15	TRBV5-4	TRBJ1-3	NA	TRBD1
CASTAGGPGTDTQYF	TGTGCCAGCACAGCGGGGGGGCCGGGGACAGATACGCAGTATTTT	15	TRBV7-3	TRBJ2-3	NA	TRBD2
CASREHTDTQYF	TGTGCCAGCAGAGAGCACACAGATACGCAGTATTTT	12	TRBV6-6	TRBJ2-3	few	NA
CASSLSAGSDEQFF	TGTGCCAGCTCCCTTTCGGCGGGGAGCGATGAGCAGTTCTTC	14	TRBV18	TRBJ2-1	NA	NA
CASSPAGSLDTQYF	TGTGCCAGCAGCCCAGCGGGGTCCCTTGATACGCAGTATTTT	14	TRBV7-3	TRBJ2-3	few	TRBD2
CASSQEGGLAGTGELFF	TGTGCCAGCAGCCAAGAGGGGGGCCTAGCGGGCACCGGGGAGCTGTTTTTT	17	TRBV4-2	TRBJ2-2	NA	TRBD2
CAISGLQSTDTQYF	TGTGCCATCAGTGGGCTACAGTCCACAGATACGCAGTATTTT	14	TRBV10-3	TRBJ2-3	NA	NA
CASSSQTGGNTEAFF	TGCGCCAGCAGCTCCCAAACGGGGGGTAACACTGAAGCTTTCTTT	15	TRBV5-1	TRBJ1-1	few	NA
CAIRGLGTGDGYTF	TGTGCCATCAGAGGACTTGGGACAGGGGATGGCTACACCTTC	14	TRBV10-3	TRBJ1-2	few	TRBD1
CASSPQTGKGLGTQYF	TGCGCCAGCAGCCCCCAGACAGGGAAGGGCCTGGGGACCCAGTACTTC	16	TRBV5-1	TRBJ2-5	NA	TRBD1
CASMTSEETQYF	TGTGCCAGCATGACCAGCGAAGAGACCCAGTACTTC	12	TRBV2	TRBJ2-5	NA	NA
CASSVGQGDSYGYTF	TGTGCCAGCAGCGTGGGACAGGGGGATAGCTATGGCTACACCTTC	15	TRBV9	TRBJ1-2	NA	TRBD1
CASSNYRGNYGYTF	TGTGCCAGCAGTAATTACAGGGGAAACTATGGCTACACCTTC	14	TRBV21-1	TRBJ1-2	NA	NA
CASSLRGGYEQYF	TGTGCCAGCAGCTTACGCGGGGGCTACGAGCAGTACTTC	13	TRBV5-4	TRBJ2-7	NA	TRBD2
CASSLATSGGSYNEQFF	TGCGCCAGCAGCTTGGCGACTAGCGGGGGGTCCTACAATGAGCAGTTCTTC	17	TRBV5-1	TRBJ2-1	few	TRBD2
CASSQDSGQIPTDTQYF	TGCGCCAGCAGCCAAGATAGTGGGCAAATACCAACAGATACGCAGTATTTT	17	TRBV4-3	TRBJ2-3	once	NA
CASSPRTGGGDTQYF	TGTGCCAGCAGCCCCAGGACAGGGGGAGGAGATACGCAGTATTTT	15	TRBV7-9	TRBJ2-3	NA	TRBD1
CASSQDNSGTNYGYTF	TGTGCCAGCAGCCAAGATAACTCAGGTACTAACTATGGCTACACCTTC	16	TRBV4-2	TRBJ1-2	few	NA
CASGLDLIYRGNEQFF	TGTGCTAGTGGTTTGGATCTCATATACAGGGGAAATGAGCAGTTCTTC	16	TRBV12-5	TRBJ2-1	NA	TRBD1
CATSSDRVDGYTF	TGTGCCACCAGCAGCGACAGGGTTGATGGCTACACCTTC	13	TRBV15	TRBJ1-2	NA	TRBD1
CASSLSTGGPLYGYTF	TGTGCCAGCAGTTTATCTACAGGGGGACCTTTGTATGGCTACACCTTC	16	TRBV28	TRBJ1-2	NA	TRBD1
CASSLGAGRDPDTQYF	TGCGCCAGCAGCTTGGGGGCAGGGAGGGACCCAGATACGCAGTATTTT	16	TRBV5-1	TRBJ2-3	NA	TRBD2
CASSPQSGTSSGTQYF	TGTGCCAGCAGCCCACAATCCGGGACAAGCAGCGGTACGCAGTATTTT	16	TRBV7-2	TRBJ2-3	NA	NA
CASIGTGGQQFF	TGTGCCAGCATTGGGACAGGGGGTCAGCAGTTCTTC	12	TRBV6-5	TRBJ2-1	NA	TRBD1
CASTTGGLYNEQFF	TGTGCCAGCACCACGGGGGGGCTGTACAATGAGCAGTTCTTC	14	TRBV7-2	TRBJ2-1	once	TRBD2
CASSGTGTGEYNEQFF	TGTGCCAGCAGCGGGACCGGGACAGGAGAGTACAATGAGCAGTTCTTC	16	TRBV28	TRBJ2-1	NA	TRBD1
CASKRQLQETQYF	TGTGCCAGCAAGAGACAGTTACAAGAGACCCAGTACTTC	13	TRBV6-5	TRBJ2-5	NA	NA
CASSFAGTGALVEQYF	TGTGCCAGCAGTTTCGCCGGGACAGGGGCCCTTGTGGAGCAGTACTTC	16	TRBV6-5	TRBJ2-7	NA	TRBD1
CACSRARGANVLTF	TGTGCCTGTTCCAGGGCGAGGGGGGCCAACGTCCTGACTTTC	14	TRBV30	TRBJ2-6	NA	NA
CASSSQRQEQYF	TGTGCCAGCAGCTCCCAACGACAAGAGCAGTACTTC	12	TRBV7-2	TRBJ2-7	NA	NA
CASSYRGRNGYTF	TGTGCCAGCAGCTACAGGGGGCGAAATGGCTACACCTTC	13	TRBV28	TRBJ1-2	once	TRBD1
CASNSQGGNQPQHF	TGTGCCAGCAACTCACAGGGGGGCAATCAGCCCCAGCATTTT	14	TRBV2	TRBJ1-5	NA	TRBD1
CASSVGGQGNEQYF	TGTGCCAGCAGCGTAGGAGGACAGGGGAACGAGCAGTACTTC	14	TRBV9	TRBJ2-7	NA	TRBD1
CAWSPTGGPLHF	TGTGCCTGGAGTCCCACGGGAGGTCCCCTCCACTTT	12	TRBV30	TRBJ1-6	NA	NA
CAIRGQGSNQPQHF	TGTGCCATCCGTGGACAGGGAAGCAATCAGCCCCAGCATTTT	14	TRBV28	TRBJ1-5	NA	TRBD1
CASSRGGGGLAKNIQYF	TGTGCCAGTAGTAGGGGAGGCGGGGGGTTAGCCAAAAACATTCAGTACTTC	17	TRBV19	TRBJ2-4	NA	TRBD2
CASSYISIGREVEAFF	TGTGCCAGCAGTTACATAAGTATCGGACGGGAAGTTGAAGCTTTCTTT	16	TRBV6-5	TRBJ1-1	NA	NA
CASGPGWTPTALNTEAFF	TGTGCTAGTGGTCCTGGCTGGACCCCGACAGCTTTGAACACTGAAGCTTTCTTT	18	TRBV12-5	TRBJ1-1	NA	NA
CASSDPGRTGELFF	TGTGCCAGCAGTGATCCAGGGCGGACCGGGGAGCTGTTTTTT	14	TRBV2	TRBJ2-2	NA	NA
CASSFGTGEDEQFF	TGCGCCAGCAGCTTTGGGACAGGGGAAGATGAGCAGTTCTTC	14	TRBV5-1	TRBJ2-1	NA	TRBD1
CASSQARAGVYNEQFF	TGCGCCAGCAGCCAAGCTCGGGCGGGGGTTTACAATGAGCAGTTCTTC	16	TRBV4-3	TRBJ2-1	few	TRBD2
CASSTLKTVMNTEAFF	TGTGCCAGTAGTACCCTTAAGACAGTTATGAACACTGAAGCTTTCTTT	16	TRBV19	TRBJ1-1	once	NA